This T cell receptor beta chain is drawn from a study of cytomegalovirus exposure and HLA in healthy donors. General study points: According to an earlier analysis, most TCR beta V segments yielded productive rearrangements about 87% or about 30% of the time.

Germline V gives CDR1 SEHNR, CDR2 FQNEAQ (reference sequence). The CDR3 contains 16 residues. It was with 60 Vbeta and 13 Jbeta primers that the PCR ran. Sequencing was performed with immunoSEQ multiplex PCR; in TCRdb, only in-frame clones are kept and a portion is missing. The repertoire holds about 170,000 clones, with 65% to 75% as singletons. This clone was observed a handful of times. Its specificity is unknown. At one end the junction does not follow the germline gene, possibly because of a read error. This sample also contains other DNA sequences that code for the same CDR3. The receptor was isolated from a human donor in good health. The rearrangement uses TRBV7-9 and TRBJ2-7; D is possibly TRBD2 (7 bases). Sample: PBMCs. The CDR3 coding sequence is TGTTCCAGCAGCTCCAAAGGAGGGGGGGATTTCTACGAGCAGTACTTC. It encodes CSSSSKGGGDFYEQYF.